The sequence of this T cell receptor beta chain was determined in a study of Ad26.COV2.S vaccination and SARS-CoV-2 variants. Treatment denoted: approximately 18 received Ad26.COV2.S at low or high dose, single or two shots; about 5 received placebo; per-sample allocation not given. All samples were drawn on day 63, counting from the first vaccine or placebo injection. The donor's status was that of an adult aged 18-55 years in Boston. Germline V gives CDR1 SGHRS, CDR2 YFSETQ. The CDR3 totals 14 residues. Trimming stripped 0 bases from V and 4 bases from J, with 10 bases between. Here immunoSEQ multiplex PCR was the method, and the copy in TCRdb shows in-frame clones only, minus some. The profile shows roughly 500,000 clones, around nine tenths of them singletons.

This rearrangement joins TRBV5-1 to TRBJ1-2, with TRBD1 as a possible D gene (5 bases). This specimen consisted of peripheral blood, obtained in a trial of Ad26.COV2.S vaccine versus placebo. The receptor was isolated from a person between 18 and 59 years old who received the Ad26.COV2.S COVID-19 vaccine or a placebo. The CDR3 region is CASSLAAGSYGYTF. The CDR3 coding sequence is TGCGCCAGCAGCTTGGCTGCAGGGAGCTATGGCTACACCTTC.